What follows are 17 T cell receptor beta chains derived from one specimen sequenced in a study of graft-versus-host responses after intestinal transplantation. Their cognate antigens are unknown. TCRdb's table, derived via immunoSEQ multiplex PCR, lists solely in-frame clones and lacks some. The table includes 90,000 to 95,000 clones, around nine tenths detected once. The specimen was unstimulated CD8+ T cells sorted from spleen or lymph node cells, collected before intestinal transplant. These receptors came from a human donor who received an intestinal transplant.

The genes are TRBV30 and TRBJ2-7; 9 nucleotides align to TRBD1. J gave up 4 bases and V 0 bases, and 4 bases lay outside the gene matches. CDR1 and CDR2 from the germline V gene are GTSNPN and SVGIG (reference sequence). CDR3 length: 14 residues. The DNA for the CDR3 is TGTGCCTGGAGTGTAGGGACAGGGTTTTACGAGCAGTACTTC. It encodes CAWSVGTGFYEQYF.

The rearrangement links TRBV28 to TRBJ1-1; tentatively, D is TRBD1 (5 bases). The CDR3 is made up of 13 amino acids. Per germline, CDR1 MDHEN and CDR2 SYDVKM. V was shortened by 4 bases and J by 1 base, with 7 bases between the two germline ends. CDR3 loop: CASSYQGNTEAFF. For the CDR3, the DNA is TGTGCCAGCAGTTACCAGGGGAACACTGAAGCTTTCTTT.

The J gene is TRBJ2-1, the V gene TRBV19, with 10 nucleotides matching TRBD1. The CDR3 consists of 13 residues. CDR1 and CDR2 from the germline V gene are LNHDA and SQIVND (reference sequence). DNA of the CDR3: TGTGCGACCGGGACAGGGGCGGGTGATGAGCAGTTCTTC. The encoded protein is CATGTGAGDEQFF. Full variable domain (rest looked up from reference TRBV19 and TRBJ2-1): DGGITQSPKYLFRKEGQNVTLSCEQNLNHDAMYWYRQDPGQGLRLIYYSQIVNDFQKGDIAEGYSVSREKKESFPLTVTSAQKNPTAFYLCATGTGAGDEQFFGPGTRLTVL.

The chain links TRBV7-9 to TRBJ2-1; perhaps TRBD2 as D (5 bases). CDR3 length: 15 amino acids. The germline V gene has CDR1 SEHNR and CDR2 FQNEAQ (reference sequence). Trimming cost V 5 bases and J 8 bases, with 19 bases left between them. CDR3 sequence reads: CASSRRSTIFDEQFF. For the CDR3, the DNA is TGTGCCAGCAGCAGGAGGTCAACAATCTTCGATGAGCAGTTCTTC.

The chain employs TRBV29-1 and TRBJ2-7; 7 bases match TRBD2. V lost 3 bases to trimming and J lost 3 bases; unmatched junction nucleotides: 14. This CDR3 is 16 amino acids long. Germline V CDR1 and CDR2: SQVTM, ANQGSEA. In DNA, the CDR3 is TGCAGCGTTGAGGCCCCCGGGACTACCTGGGGCTACGAGCAGTACTTC. Amino acids: CSVEAPGTTWGYEQYF.

This chain uses TRBV18 with TRBJ2-5, with 11 bases lining up with TRBD1. Germline-derived CDR1 and CDR2 are KGHSH and LQKENI. The CDR3 loop spans 16 amino acids. After removal of 2 bases from V and 5 bases from J, the junction contained 7 bases not matched to a gene. The CDR3 protein is CASSPRTGGGGETQYF. In DNA form, the CDR3 reads TGTGCCAGCTCACCAAGGACAGGGGGCGGAGGGGAGACCCAGTACTTC.

The chain carries TRBV5-3 and TRBJ2-1; D gene unclear. TRBV5-3 is treated as an ORF (open reading frame) with a function not yet certain. The V and J ends lost 1 base and 5 bases respectively, with 10 bases between them. The CDR3 totals 14 residues. The CDR3: CARSLWFAHNEQFF. The CDR3 DNA reads as TGTGCCAGAAGCTTGTGGTTTGCGCACAATGAGCAGTTCTTC.

This chain links TRBV4-1 with TRBJ2-1; 10 bases are shared with TRBD1. Trimming at V came to 3 bases and at J to 10 bases, leaving 6 bases not matched to a gene. Germline V gene sequence: CDR1 MGHRA, CDR2 YSYEKL. This CDR3 contains 14 residues. In DNA, the CDR3 is TGCGCCAGCAGCCAGCGACAGGGGGCGGGAGAGCAGTTCTTC. It yields the protein CASSQRQGAGEQFF.

This clone showed up just once. V gene TRBV2 combines with J gene TRBJ2-7; perhaps TRBD1 as D (6 bases). CDR1 SNHLY and CDR2 FYNNEI come from the germline V gene. Trimming shortened V by 7 bases and J by 3 bases, and 13 bases separated the two germline ends. CDR3 length: 13 residues. The CDR3 protein is CASNPGHNYEQYF. CDR3 nucleotides: TGTGCCAGCAATCCGGGACACAACTACGAGCAGTACTTC.

The count of this clone is one. This chain uses TRBV28 with TRBJ2-1, with D perhaps TRBD2 (6 bases). Trimming took off 4 bases at V and 7 bases at J, with 14 bases between the two ends. This CDR3 region has 14 residues. Germline V lookup: CDR1 MDHEN, CDR2 SYDVKM. CDR3 in DNA: TGTGCCAGCAGTTCCTTAGCGGAAAAGAATGAGCAGTTCTTC. Protein sequence: CASSSLAEKNEQFF. Together with reference TRBV28 and TRBJ2-1, the CDR3 gives the full variable domain: DVKVTQSSRYLVKRTGEKVFLECVQDMDHENMFWYRQDPGLGLRLIYFSYDVKMKEKGDIPEGYSVSREKKERFSLILESASTNQTSMYLCASSSLAEKNEQFFGPGTRLTVL.

The chain employs TRBV29-1 and TRBJ1-1; tentative D call: TRBD1 (5 bases). The CDR3 consists of 11 residues. Germline CDR1 SQVTM, CDR2 ANQGSEA. Trimming pared 6 bases from V and 7 bases from J, leaving 12 bases between. CDR3 sequence (DNA): TGCAGCGTCAGGGACTTAAATGAAGCTTTCTTT. Translation: CSVRDLNEAFF.

This clone was seen a handful of times. The chain carries TRBV30 and TRBJ1-5; D might be TRBD1 (6 bases). Germline-derived CDR1 and CDR2 are GTSNPN and SVGIG (reference sequence). The V and J ends lost 0 bases and 5 bases respectively, with 11 bases between them. The CDR3 runs 14 residues. CDR3 coding DNA: TGTGCCTGGAGTGTCCGGGAGGGGGATCAGCCCCAGCATTTT. Translating it yields CAWSVREGDQPQHF.

The gene calls are TRBV10-1 and TRBJ2-5; 7 bases match TRBD1. The trim removed 6 bases at V and 1 base at J, leaving 8 bases unmatched. The CDR3 runs to 15 residues. The germline CDR1 and CDR2 sequences are WNHNN and SYGVQD (reference sequence). The CDR3 DNA is TGCGCCAGCAGCGATCAACAGGGGACCCAAGAGACCCAGTACTTC. Translated, it gives CASSDQQGTQETQYF.

V and J are TRBV9 and TRBJ2-1; 7 bases agree with TRBD1. Germline V gene sequence: CDR1 SGDLS, CDR2 YYNGEE. With 4 bases clipped from V and 0 bases from J, the junction kept 7 bases outside the gene matches. The CDR3 has 16 amino acids. Here the CDR3 reads CASSPRDRISYNEQFF. Written as DNA, the CDR3 is TGTGCCAGCAGCCCCAGGGACAGAATCTCCTACAATGAGCAGTTCTTC.

The DNA for the CDR3 is TGTGCCAGCTCTTTCGGGGGGCTGAGCTATGGCTACACCTTC. This codes for CASSFGGLSYGYTF. This chain joins TRBV27 and TRBJ1-2; possibly TRBD1 for D (6 bases). Germline V gene data show CDR1 as MNHEY and CDR2 as SMNVEV (reference sequence). V lost 8 bases, J lost 4 bases, and 17 bases lay in between. This CDR3 has 14 amino acids.

The chain combines TRBV11-3 with TRBJ2-1; 7 bases are a match to TRBD2. The CDR3 totals 15 residues. Germline trimming cut 1 base from V and 0 bases from J; bases unmatched to any gene: 0. Germline V gene lookup returns CDR1 SGHNT and CDR2 YENEEA. CDR3 sequence: CASSLGGSSYNEQFF. The DNA for the CDR3 is TGTGCCAGCAGCTTAGGCGGGAGCTCCTACAATGAGCAGTTCTTC.

The rearrangement links TRBV7-6 to TRBJ1-5, with D perhaps TRBD1 (6 bases). The V gene lost 2 bases and the J gene lost 1 base, with 9 bases spanning the gap. The CDR3 has 15 amino acids. Germline CDR1 SGHVS, CDR2 FNYEAQ. CDR3 residues: CASSLSGASNQPQHF. DNA of the CDR3: TGTGCCAGCAGCTTATCAGGGGCGAGCAATCAGCCCCAGCATTTT.